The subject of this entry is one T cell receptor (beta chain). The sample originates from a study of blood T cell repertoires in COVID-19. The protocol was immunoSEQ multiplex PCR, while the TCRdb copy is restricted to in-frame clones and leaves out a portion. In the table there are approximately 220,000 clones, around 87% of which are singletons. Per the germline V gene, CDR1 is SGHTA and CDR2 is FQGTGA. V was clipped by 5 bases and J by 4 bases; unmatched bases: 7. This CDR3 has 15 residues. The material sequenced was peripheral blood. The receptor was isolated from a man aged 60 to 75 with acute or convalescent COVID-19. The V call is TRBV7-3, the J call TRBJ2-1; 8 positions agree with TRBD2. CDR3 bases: TGTGCCAGCAGCCCCAACGGGGGGGCGTACAATGAGCAGTTCTTC. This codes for CASSPNGGAYNEQFF.